Included here is one TCR beta chain sequence, with context. The entry originates in a study of technical replicates of blood from several donors. CDR1 is MNHNS and CDR2 is SASEGT in the germline V gene. With 3 bases clipped from V and 5 bases from J, the junction kept 3 bases outside the gene matches. There are 14 residues in the CDR3. The protocol was immunoSEQ multiplex PCR, while the TCRdb copy is restricted to in-frame clones and leaves out a portion. The table lists 80,000 or so clones, under 99% of them singletons, with around 0.22% in the top ten. The clonotype originates from a human donor in good health. The chain uses TRBV6-1 and TRBJ2-2, with 7 bases that match TRBD1. Material: T cells isolated from PBMCs. The CDR3 reads CASSEGRGTGELFF. In DNA form, the CDR3 reads TGTGCCAGCAGTGAGGGCAGGGGGACCGGGGAGCTGTTTTTT.